The clone carrying this TCR beta chain was counted a few times. Its antigen is as yet unknown. Germline V CDR1 and CDR2: SGDLS, YYNGEE. The CDR3 contains 17 residues. Trimming pared 1 base from V and 4 bases from J, leaving 18 bases between. This entry comes from a study of cytomegalovirus exposure and HLA in healthy donors. As for the study in general: Unique TCR beta sequences numbering 95 million to 130 million came from about 179 million T cells in an earlier analysis.

Regarding the study as a whole: Whilst most TCR sequences proved rare, a subset of public TCRs occurred across many donors.

The PCR employed 60 Vbeta primers together with 13 Jbeta primers. Generated by immunoSEQ multiplex PCR, the TCRdb table keeps only in-frame clones and is missing some. The sample consists of about 110,000 clones, roughly three quarters of them appearing once. The gene calls are TRBV9 and TRBJ1-3; maybe TRBD1 (6 bases). This clonotype originated in a woman in her late teens or twenties in good health and CMV-seropositive. Input material: PBMCs. The CDR3 coding sequence is TGTGCCAGCAGCGTAACCCCGTCCAGGGGAACCGGAAACACCATATATTTT. Translating gives CASSVTPSRGTGNTIYF.